These 6 T cell receptor beta chains share one sample of origin, sequenced in a study of T cells after yellow fever vaccination. One entry per CDR3 protein results from TCRdb running MiXCR on the 5' RACE reads. Here the sample spans approximately 160,000 distinct CDR3 sequences, 5.5% to 7.5% being singletons. The sample here was CD4+ T cells sorted from PBMCs, taken on the day of the first yellow fever vaccination. These receptors were taken from a man younger than 35 who received the YFV17D yellow fever vaccine.

In its sample, this clonotype was seen many times. This rearrangement joins TRBV24-1 to TRBJ2-1, with a weak D call TRBD1 (7 bases). CDR3 size: 16 residues. V was trimmed by 3 bases and J by 10 bases, leaving 21 bases between them. Germline CDR1 is KGHDR and CDR2 is SFDVKD. The CDR3 loop is CATSDQTRGAFHEQFF. CDR3 DNA sequence: TGTGCCACCAGTGATCAGACCAGGGGGGCTTTTCACGAGCAGTTCTTC.

This clonotype was found many times. This chain connects TRBV24-1 to TRBJ2-1; a weak D match, TRBD1 (6 bases). CDR3 length: 15 amino acids. CDR1 is KGHDR and CDR2 is SFDVKD in the germline V gene. V was trimmed by 2 bases and J by 7 bases, leaving 14 bases between them. The CDR3 loop is CATSDSQGMLNEQFF. The CDR3 region has the DNA TGTGCCACCAGTGATTCTCAGGGGATGTTGAATGAGCAGTTCTTC.

J is TRBJ1-6 and V is TRBV6-1; unclear D gene. Trimming took 7 bases from V and 0 from J, leaving 10 bases between them. CDR1 and CDR2 from the germline V gene are MNHNS and SASEGT. The CDR3 runs to 15 residues. CDR3 in amino acids: CASISLSSYNSPLHF. Written as DNA, the CDR3 is TGTGCCAGCATCTCCCTGAGCTCCTATAATTCACCCCTCCACTTT.

The table lists this clonotype with a few counts. The rearrangement uses TRBV5-4 and TRBJ2-7; D is uncertain. Trimming removed 2 bases at V and 0 bases at J, with 6 bases between. CDR3 length: 13 residues. Looked up from germline, CDR1 is SGHNT and CDR2 is YYREEE (reference sequence). In DNA, the CDR3 is TGTGCCAGCAGCTTATTAGGCTCCTACGAGCAGTACTTC. This encodes CASSLLGSYEQYF. The full variable domain, rest sourced from reference TRBV5-4 and TRBJ2-7, is ETGVTQSPTHLIKTRGQQVTLRCSSQSGHNTVSWYQQALGQGPQFIFQYYREEENGRGNFPPRFSGLQFPNYSSELNVNALELDDSALYLCASSLLGSYEQYFGPGTRLTVT.

The chain links TRBV3-1 to TRBJ2-3, with D possibly being TRBD1 or TRBD2 (5 bases each). Germline V gives CDR1 LGHDT, CDR2 YNNKEL (reference sequence). Trimming shortened V by 4 bases and J by 2 bases, and 19 bases separated the two germline ends. CDR3 size: 17 residues. The CDR3 bases are TGTGCCAGCAGCCTCTACCGCCTCCGGGACGACACAGATACGCAGTATTTT. Amino acids: CASSLYRLRDDTDTQYF.

Many counts were recorded for this clonotype. This chain links TRBV5-1 with TRBJ2-1, with a possible D match to TRBD2 (6 bases). The V end lost 4 bases, the J end lost 9 bases, and 17 bases lay between the germline ends. Germline V gene sequence: CDR1 SGHRS, CDR2 YFSETQ. The CDR3 length is 14 residues. The CDR3 loop is CASSRTTSFAEQFF. The CDR3 DNA is TGCGCCAGCAGCCGTACGACTAGTTTCGCTGAGCAGTTCTTC.